These 9 T cell receptor beta chains were all obtained from the same sample, sequenced in a study of shared clonotypes between healthy human individuals. Measured with immunoSEQ multiplex PCR; TCRdb has only the in-frame clones, and not every one. The data contain more than 1,200,000 clones, about 98.5% of them singletons. Sequenced input: naive CD4+ T cells sorted from blood. Subset meaning: CD45RA+ positively selected. These receptors were taken from a man aged 25-45 years in good health.

The chain employs TRBV4-1 and TRBJ2-1; 10 nucleotides align to TRBD2. The V gene end was trimmed by 0 bases and the J gene end by 0 bases; junction bases not matched to a gene: 11. The CDR3 consists of 20 residues. From germline, CDR1 is MGHRA and CDR2 YSYEKL. The CDR3 coding sequence is TGCGCCAGCAGCCAAGAAGGGAGACTAGCGGGCAAGAGCTCCTACAATGAGCAGTTCTTC. This codes for CASSQEGRLAGKSSYNEQFF.

J is TRBJ1-1 and V is TRBV10-3; maybe TRBD1 (6 bases). The CDR3 is made up of 13 amino acids. Germline V gives CDR1 ENHRY, CDR2 SYGVKD. V was clipped by 6 bases and J by 1 base, with 9 bases between them. The CDR3 DNA reads as TGTGCCATCAGCCAGGGGCAGAACACTGAAGCTTTCTTT. Translation: CAISQGQNTEAFF.

The chain couples TRBV7-2 to TRBJ2-5; maybe TRBD2 (6 bases). CDR3 length equals 16 residues. The germline gives CDR1 SGHTA, CDR2 FQGNSA. V was cut by 5 bases and J by 5 bases, with 21 bases left in between. CDR3 sequence (DNA): TGTGCCAGCAGCCCCAACCTAGCGTCAACGGTGGAGACCCAGTACTTC. The encoded protein is CASSPNLASTVETQYF.

V is TRBV5-1 and J is TRBJ2-7; perhaps TRBD1 as D (6 bases). The CDR3 runs 16 residues. In germline, CDR1 is SGHRS, CDR2 YFSETQ. Trimming left V 0 bases short and J 0 bases short, with 13 bases between. The CDR3 nucleotides read TGCGCCAGCAGCTTGGGAAGGGGGTCTAGCTCCTACGAGCAGTACTTC. Its translation: CASSLGRGSSSYEQYF. Full variable domain (remainder filled in from reference TRBV5-1 and TRBJ2-7): KAGVTQTPRYLIKTRGQQVTLSCSPISGHRSVSWYQQTPGQGLQFLFEYFSETQRNKGNFPGRFSGRQFSNSRSEMNVSTLELGDSALYLCASSLGRGSSSYEQYFGPGTRLTVT.

The V gene is TRBV11-2, the J gene TRBJ2-1; no firm D call. Trimming took off 6 bases at V and 0 bases at J, with 12 bases between the two ends. Germline V gene lookup returns CDR1 SGHAT and CDR2 FQNNGV. This CDR3 is built from 15 residues. The DNA of the CDR3 is TGTGCCAGCAGTCGTCGGGCAGGCTCCTACAATGAGCAGTTCTTC. This encodes CASSRRAGSYNEQFF.

Points on this clone: At the DNA level, this CDR3 is encoded by other sequences in the same sample as well. The chain carries TRBV19 and TRBJ1-5; D gene uncertain. The CDR3 sequence is 13 residues long. Germline CDR1 LNHDA, CDR2 SQIVND (reference sequence). Trimming took off 4 bases at V and 0 bases at J, with 4 bases between the two ends. CDR3 coding DNA: TGTGCCAGTAGTAGAGATAGCAATCAGCCCCAGCATTTT. Encoded protein: CASSRDSNQPQHF.

This clone was found once. Other DNA variants within this sample encode the same CDR3. The V gene is TRBV2, the J gene TRBJ1-5; D not resolved. The CDR3 loop spans 13 amino acids. The germline V gene has CDR1 SNHLY and CDR2 FYNNEI. V lost 3 bases and J lost 0, with 3 bases in between. The CDR3 DNA is TGTGCCAGCAGTGAGCATAGCAATCAGCCCCAGCATTTT. Its protein is CASSEHSNQPQHF.

The genes are TRBV25-1 and TRBJ2-3; 7 nucleotides match TRBD2. The germline CDR1 and CDR2 sequences are MGHDK and SYGVNS. The V segment lost 4 bases and the J segment 1 base; nucleotides outside the gene matches: 5. The CDR3 has 15 amino acids. The CDR3 reads CASSAMGGGTDTQYF. The CDR3 DNA is TGTGCCAGCAGTGCTATGGGAGGGGGCACAGATACGCAGTATTTT.

V usage is TRBV10-3 and J usage is TRBJ2-5; 16 bases match TRBD2. Germline V gives CDR1 ENHRY, CDR2 SYGVKD. The CDR3 loop spans 18 amino acids. V shed 0 bases, J shed 3 bases, and the junction held 4 bases outside the gene matches. The CDR3 loop is CAISESPGLAGGEETQYF. Written as DNA, the CDR3 is TGTGCCATCAGTGAGTCCCCGGGACTAGCGGGAGGGGAAGAGACCCAGTACTTC.